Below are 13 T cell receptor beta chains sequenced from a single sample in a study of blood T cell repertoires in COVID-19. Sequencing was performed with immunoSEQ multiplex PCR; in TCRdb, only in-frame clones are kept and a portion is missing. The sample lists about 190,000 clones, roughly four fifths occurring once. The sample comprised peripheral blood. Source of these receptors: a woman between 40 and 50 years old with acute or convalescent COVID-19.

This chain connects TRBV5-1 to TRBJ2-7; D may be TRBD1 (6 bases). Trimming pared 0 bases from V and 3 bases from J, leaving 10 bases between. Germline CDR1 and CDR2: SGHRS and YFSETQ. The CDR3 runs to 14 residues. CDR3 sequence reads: CASSLDREYYEQYF. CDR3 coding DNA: TGCGCCAGCAGCTTGGACAGGGAGTACTACGAGCAGTACTTC.

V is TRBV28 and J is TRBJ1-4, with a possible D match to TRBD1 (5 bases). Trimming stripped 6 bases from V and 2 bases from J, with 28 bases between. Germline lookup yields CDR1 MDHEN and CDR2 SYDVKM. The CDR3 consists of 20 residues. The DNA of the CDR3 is TGTGCCAGCAGAAAAGGGGCAGGGAATTGGGGCGCAAAGACTAATGAAAAACTGTTTTTT. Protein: CASRKGAGNWGAKTNEKLFF.

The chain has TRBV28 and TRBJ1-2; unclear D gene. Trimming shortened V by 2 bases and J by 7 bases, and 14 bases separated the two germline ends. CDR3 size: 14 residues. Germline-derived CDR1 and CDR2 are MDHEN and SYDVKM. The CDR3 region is CASSLPHAGGGYTF. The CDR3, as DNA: TGTGCCAGCAGTTTACCCCACGCTGGAGGTGGCTACACCTTC.

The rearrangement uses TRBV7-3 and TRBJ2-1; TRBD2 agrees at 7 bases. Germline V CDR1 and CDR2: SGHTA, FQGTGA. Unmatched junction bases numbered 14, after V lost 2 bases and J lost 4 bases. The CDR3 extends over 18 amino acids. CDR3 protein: CASSLDHGGSLKYNEQFF. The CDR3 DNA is TGTGCCAGCAGCTTAGACCACGGGGGGTCTCTAAAATACAATGAGCAGTTCTTC.

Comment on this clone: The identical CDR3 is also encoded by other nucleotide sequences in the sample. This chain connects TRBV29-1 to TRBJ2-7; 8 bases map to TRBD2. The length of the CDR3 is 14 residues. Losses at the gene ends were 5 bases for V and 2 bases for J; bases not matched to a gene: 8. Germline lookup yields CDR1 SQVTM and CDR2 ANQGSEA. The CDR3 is CSVSLAVRPYEQYF. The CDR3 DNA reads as TGCAGCGTTTCACTAGCGGTGAGGCCCTACGAGCAGTACTTC.

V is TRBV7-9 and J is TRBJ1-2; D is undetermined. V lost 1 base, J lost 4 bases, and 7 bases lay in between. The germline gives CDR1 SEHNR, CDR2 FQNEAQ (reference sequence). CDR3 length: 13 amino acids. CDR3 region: CASSLGRGYGYTF. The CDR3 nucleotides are TGTGCCAGCAGCTTAGGACGGGGCTATGGCTACACCTTC.

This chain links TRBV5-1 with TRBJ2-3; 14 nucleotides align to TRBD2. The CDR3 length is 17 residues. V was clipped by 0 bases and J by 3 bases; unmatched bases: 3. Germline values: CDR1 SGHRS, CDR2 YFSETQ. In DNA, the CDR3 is TGCGCCAGCAGCTTGGGGACTAGCGGGGGGAGGACAGATACGCAGTATTTT. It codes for CASSLGTSGGRTDTQYF.

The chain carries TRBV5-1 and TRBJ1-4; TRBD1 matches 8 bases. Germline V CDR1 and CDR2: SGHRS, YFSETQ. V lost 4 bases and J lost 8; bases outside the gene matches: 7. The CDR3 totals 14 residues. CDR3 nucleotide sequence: TGCGCCAGCAGCACTCAGGGGGCGCGGGAAAAACTGTTTTTT. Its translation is CASSTQGAREKLFF.

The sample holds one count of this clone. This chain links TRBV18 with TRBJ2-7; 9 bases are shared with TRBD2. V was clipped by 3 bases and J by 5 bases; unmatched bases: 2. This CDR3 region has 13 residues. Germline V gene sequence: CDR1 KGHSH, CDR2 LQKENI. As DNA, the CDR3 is TGTGCCAGCTCACCGCGGGGGGGGAACGAGCAGTACTTC. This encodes CASSPRGGNEQYF.

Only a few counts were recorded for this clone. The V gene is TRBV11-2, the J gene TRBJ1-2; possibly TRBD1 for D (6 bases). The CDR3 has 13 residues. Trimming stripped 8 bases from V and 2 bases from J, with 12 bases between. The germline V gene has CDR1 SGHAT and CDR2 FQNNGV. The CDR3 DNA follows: TGTGCCAGCTACAGGGTTTTCAACTATGGCTACACCTTC. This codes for CASYRVFNYGYTF. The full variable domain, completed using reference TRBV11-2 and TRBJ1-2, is EAGVAQSPRYKIIEKRQSVAFWCNPISGHATLYWYQQILGQGPKLLIQFQNNGVVDDSQLPKDRFSAERLKGVDSTLKIQPAKLEDSAVYLCASYRVFNYGYTFGSGTRLTVV.

CDR3 amino acids: CASSISGGYNEQFF. The CDR3 region has the DNA TGTGCCAGCAGCATTAGCGGGGGGTACAATGAGCAGTTCTTC. The chain is built from TRBV9 and TRBJ2-1; 10 nucleotides line up with TRBD2. Germline V CDR1 and CDR2: SGDLS, YYNGEE. The CDR3 has 14 amino acids. J lost 4 bases, V lost 4 bases, and 2 bases had no gene match. Supplemented by reference TRBV9 and TRBJ2-1, the full variable domain reads DSGVTQTPKHLITATGQRVTLRCSPRSGDLSVYWYQQSLDQGLQFLIQYYNGEERAKGNILERFSAQQFPDLHSELNLSSLELGDSALYFCASSISGGYNEQFFGPGTRLTVL.

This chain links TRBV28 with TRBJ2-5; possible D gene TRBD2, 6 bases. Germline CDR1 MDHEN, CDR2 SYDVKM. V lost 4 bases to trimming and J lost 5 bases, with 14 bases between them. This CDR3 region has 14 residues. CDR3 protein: CASSSGGARETQYF. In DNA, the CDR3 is TGTGCCAGCAGTTCCGGAGGGGCGCGGGAGACCCAGTACTTC.

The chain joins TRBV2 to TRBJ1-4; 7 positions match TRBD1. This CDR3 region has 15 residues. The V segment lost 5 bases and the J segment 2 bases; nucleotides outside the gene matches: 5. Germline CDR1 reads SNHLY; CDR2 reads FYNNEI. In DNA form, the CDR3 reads TGTGCCAGCAGTCCACAGGGGCCCACTAATGAAAAACTGTTTTTT. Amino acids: CASSPQGPTNEKLFF. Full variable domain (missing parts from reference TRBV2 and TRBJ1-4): EPEVTQTPSHQVTQMGQEVILRCVPISNHLYFYWYRQILGQKVEFLVSFYNNEISEKSEIFDDQFSVERPDGSNFTLKIRSTKLEDSAMYFCASSPQGPTNEKLFFGSGTQLSVL.